Below, 23 T cell receptor delta chains from the same sample are listed, as sequenced in a study of DNA immune sequencing with unique molecular identifiers. Genomic DNA underwent 32-plex PCR targeting all 8 TRDV and 4 TRDJ genes. A 12-nucleotide UMI was added during approximately 3 barcoding PCR cycles before adapter PCR. TCRdb re-called the multiplex PCR reads with CATT. The sample has more than 4,500 delta-chain clones; approximately 10% are singletons. Sequences were obtained from gamma-delta T cells enriched from blood buffy coat, or unenriched PBMCs (not recorded which). The receptors come from a human donor in good health.

About this clone itself: TCRdb records a much larger clone's protein for this DNA, with a difference at residue 17 that likely arises from a read error; the protein given is the translation of the DNA. The chain combines TRDV2 with TRDJ3; the D gene is possibly TRDD3 (5 bases). The length of the CDR3 is 19 residues. Germline CDR1 GEAIGNYY, CDR2 EKD. In DNA, the CDR3 is TGTGCCTGTGACCAAATCAAGGAGGAGCCCTCCTGGGACACCCGACAGATATTTTTC. Residues: CACDQIKEEPSWDTRQIFF.

Only one count was recorded for this clone. This sequence is one base from a far larger clone and is likely a read error. Within the sample, other DNA sequences also encode this same CDR3. J is TRDJ1 and V is TRDV1; 13 nucleotides align to TRDD3. TCRdb carries no J gene annotation; the J gene was assigned here by matching the DNA with germline. J gave up 9 bases and V 1 base, and 32 bases lay outside the gene matches. CDR1 is TSWWSYY and CDR2 is QGS in the germline V gene. The CDR3 is 24 amino acids. CDR3 in amino acids: CALGERWLPKGVYWGIRGSTQLIF. As DNA, the CDR3 is TGTGCTCTTGGGGAACGCTGGCTTCCGAAGGGCGTGTACTGGGGGATACGCGGATCGACGCAACTCATCTTT.

This clone was seen many times. The gene calls are TRDV2 and TRDJ1; TRDD3 matches at 11 bases. This CDR3 is 19 amino acids long. With V trimmed by 0 bases and J by 0 bases, 11 bases remained unmatched. Germline assignment: CDR1 GEAIGNYY and CDR2 EKD. The CDR3 loop reads CACDTLGDTHEPYTDKLIF. CDR3 DNA: TGTGCCTGTGACACCCTGGGGGATACTCACGAACCGTACACCGATAAACTCATCTTT.

Notes on this clone: This is likely an artifact of a read error, given a far larger clone one base away. The rearrangement links TRDV3 to TRDJ2; D is possibly TRDD2 or TRDD3 (9 bases each). In germline, CDR1 is TVYSNPD, CDR2 GDNSRS (reference sequence). The CDR3 covers 21 residues. CDR3 residues: CAFSLPTSLWGIPFLIAQLFF. The CDR3, as DNA: TGTGCCTTTAGCCTTCCTACGTCTCTCTGGGGGATTCCTTTTTTGATAGCACAACTCTTCTTT.

Concerning this clone: TCRdb attributes to this sequence the protein of a much larger clone, which differs from the DNA translation at residue 13; a read error is likely, and the protein displayed is translated from the DNA. The rearrangement links TRDV2 to TRDJ1, with 10 bases fitting TRDD3. J was trimmed by 4 bases and V by 3 bases; bases with no gene match: 16. Germline V gives CDR1 GEAIGNYY, CDR2 EKD. This CDR3 comprises 18 residues. CDR3 DNA: TGTGCCTGTGACGCTATTAGTACTGGGGGATTCCTCATCGATAAACTCATCTTT. Translation: CACDAISTGGFLIDKLIF.

This clone was counted at least ten times. Here the CDR3 DNA reads TGTGCAGCAAGCACCCCCCATTTCCCCTCGGGATGGGGGATACGAGACTCCTGGGACACCCGACAGATGTTTTTC. Translated, it gives CAASTPHFPSGWGIRDSWDTRQMFF. V usage is TRAV29/DV5 and J usage is TRDJ3, with 11 bases that match TRDD3. Germline matching of the DNA provided the J gene here, since TCRdb leaves it blank. CDR3 size: 25 residues. Germline CDR1 NSMFDY, CDR2 ISSIKDK. V shed 1 base and J 0 bases; nucleotides not matched to a gene: 24.

This clone was observed at least ten times. V gene TRDV2 combines with J gene TRDJ1; tentatively, D is TRDD3 (5 bases). The CDR3 is 14 amino acids. Germline loops: CDR1 GEAIGNYY, CDR2 EKD. V was trimmed by 1 base and J by 0 bases, leaving 8 bases between them. For the CDR3, the DNA is TGTGCCTGTGACACGTTACTGGACACCGATAAACTCATCTTT. It specifies CACDTLLDTDKLIF.

This clone was observed at least ten times. TCRdb's protein, taken from a much larger clone, differs from this DNA's translation at residue 13, likely owing to a read error; the protein displayed comes from the DNA. The gene calls are TRDV2 and TRDJ1; TRDD3 aligns across 8 bases. V lost 0 bases, J lost 0 bases, and 17 bases stayed unmatched. CDR1 is GEAIGNYY, CDR2 EKD, per germline. This CDR3 is 20 amino acids long. CDR3 loop: CACDTLRVSGGHVYTDKLIF. CDR3 coding DNA: TGTGCCTGTGACACCCTGAGGGTTTCTGGGGGACACGTGTACACCGATAAACTCATCTTT.

This clone came up a few times. The translation of this DNA and the TCRdb protein of a much larger clone differ at residue 6, probably owing to a read error; the protein shown here is translated from the DNA. The chain joins TRDV2 to TRDJ1; TRDD3 might be the D (6 bases). Germline CDR1 reads GEAIGNYY; CDR2 reads EKD. Trimming removed 3 bases from V and 0 bases from J, with 19 bases in between. CDR3 length: 17 residues. The CDR3 sequence is CACDSPGDPVDTDKLIF. The CDR3 DNA sequence: TGTGCCTGTGACTCCCCTGGGGATCCTGTAGACACCGATAAACTCATCTTT.

This clone was detected a few times. This chain links TRDV1 with TRDJ3; D not resolved. Trimming shortened V by 0 bases and J by 0 bases, and 15 bases separated the two germline ends. CDR1 is TSWWSYY and CDR2 is QGS in the germline V gene. The CDR3 has 20 amino acids. CDR3 amino acids: CALGELQVEASSWDTRQMFF. CDR3 DNA sequence: TGTGCTCTTGGGGAACTACAGGTCGAGGCAAGCTCCTGGGACACCCGACAGATGTTTTTC.

About this clone itself: This could be a read error, since a much larger clone is one nucleotide away. V usage is TRDV2 and J usage is TRDJ3; no definite D call. Germline CDR1 and CDR2: GEAIGNYY and EKD. The CDR3 runs 17 residues. Deletions cut 0 bases from V and 7 bases from J, with 15 bases between. CDR3 region: CACDTVWSRCDTRQMFF. DNA of the CDR3: TGTGCCTGTGACACCGTCTGGTCTAGGTGTGACACCCGACAGATGTTTTTC.

There are a few counts of this clone. The amino acid sequence in TCRdb belongs to a much larger clone and departs from this DNA's translation at residue 4, likely a sequencing read error; the sequence shown is translated from the DNA. The rearrangement links TRDV2 to TRDJ1; 10 bases map to TRDD3. The CDR3 loop spans 18 amino acids. Unmatched junction bases numbered 15, after V lost 5 bases and J lost 1 base. CDR1 and CDR2 (germline): GEAIGNYY, EKD. In DNA form, the CDR3 reads TGTGCCTGTGCCGCTATTAGTACTGGGGGATTCCTCACCGATAAACTCATCTTT. This encodes CACAAISTGGFLTDKLIF.

Many counts were recorded for this clone. Other DNA sequences in this specimen translate into the identical CDR3. The genes are TRDV2 and TRDJ4; D is perhaps TRDD2 (5 bases). V lost 0 bases and J lost 1, with 41 bases in between. Germline V gene sequence: CDR1 GEAIGNYY, CDR2 EKD. The CDR3 is made up of 24 amino acids. This chain's CDR3 is CACDTVSSPRRRGLEGGYDRPLIF. In DNA, the CDR3 is TGTGCCTGTGACACCGTGTCTTCCCCCAGACGTCGGGGTCTCGAGGGCGGTTATGACAGACCCCTGATCTTT.

The sample holds a few counts of this clone. The genes are TRDV2 and TRDJ3; TRDD3 matches at 11 bases. Trimming removed 0 bases from V and 0 bases from J; junction bases left unmatched: 3. CDR3 length: 19 residues. Germline CDR1 GEAIGNYY, CDR2 EKD. The DNA for the CDR3 is TGTGCCTGTGACACCGTACTGGGGGATAGCTCCTGGGACACCCGACAGATGTTTTTC. Translated, it gives CACDTVLGDSSWDTRQMFF.

The V and J genes are TRAV14/DV4 and TRDJ1, with 10 bases identical to TRDD3. The germline CDR1 and CDR2 sequences are TSDPSYG and QGSYDQQN (reference sequence). The CDR3 totals 19 residues. J lost 0 bases, V lost 3 bases, and 13 bases had no gene match. DNA for the CDR3: TGTGCAATGAGAGATCCTCTGTACTGGGGGATTTACAACACCGATAAACTCATCTTT. It codes for CAMRDPLYWGIYNTDKLIF.

This chain connects TRDV1 to TRDJ2; 13 positions match TRDD3. The J gene, missing from TCRdb, was assigned here through DNA to germline matching. The CDR3 sequence is 29 residues long. The germline V gene encodes CDR1 TSWWSYY and CDR2 QGS. The J segment lost 0 bases and the V segment lost 0 bases, leaving 34 bases of the junction unmatched. CDR3 amino acids: CALGELGISPPPTTYTGGYAPSLTAQLFF. The DNA for the CDR3 is TGTGCTCTTGGGGAACTAGGGATCTCTCCGCCGCCTACTACCTATACTGGGGGATACGCTCCATCTTTGACAGCACAACTCTTCTTT.

The sample holds a few counts of this clone. Translating this DNA gives a protein that differs at residue 7 from the TCRdb one, which belongs to a much larger clone; a read error is likely, and the protein shown is this translation. The chain combines TRDV2 with TRDJ1; D is undetermined. Trimming shortened V by 2 bases and J by 0 bases, and 9 bases separated the two germline ends. The CDR3 has 14 amino acids. Germline V gene lookup returns CDR1 GEAIGNYY and CDR2 EKD. CDR3 in amino acids: CACDSLEYTDKLIF. The CDR3 DNA sequence: TGTGCCTGTGACAGTCTAGAGTACACCGATAAACTCATCTTT.

This clone was observed at least ten times. The chain carries TRDV1 and TRDJ1; possible D gene TRDD3, 5 bases. The germline V gene has CDR1 TSWWSYY and CDR2 QGS. Trimming took off 0 bases at V and 3 bases at J, with 26 bases between the two ends. There are 20 residues in the CDR3. The CDR3 nucleotides are TGTGCTCTTGGGGAACTTAGACCTAATCGGTCTGGGAGGCCGGCCGATAAACTCATCTTT. Amino acids: CALGELRPNRSGRPADKLIF.

A few counts support this clone. The protein held in TCRdb is that of a much larger clone and does not match this DNA's translation at residue 7, likely because of a read error; the protein shown is translated from the DNA. The rearrangement joins TRDV2 to TRDJ1, with D possibly being TRDD3 (5 bases). CDR1 is GEAIGNYY and CDR2 is EKD in the germline V gene. The germline V and J ends were trimmed by 3 bases and 3 bases, with 13 bases remaining between them. This CDR3 region has 14 residues. The CDR3 protein is CACDGMRDSDKLIF. The CDR3 DNA reads TGTGCCTGTGACGGAATGAGGGATTCCGATAAACTCATCTTT.

Concerning this clone: A far larger clone is just one base off, so this is likely a read error. The sample holds other DNA sequences that translate to the same CDR3. V gene assignment gives TRDV1, but the J gene was left uncalled; the table names TRDD3, a call not compared with the DNA. Per germline, CDR1 TSWWSYY and CDR2 QGS. CDR3 length equals 24 residues. The CDR3 loop reads CALGGYLSSFTRTWGIRRTDKLIF. CDR3 bases: TGTGCTCTTGGGGGCTATCTCTCTTCCTTTACGCGTACCTGGGGGATACGGAGGACCGATAAACTCATCTTC.

Of note for this clone: The protein recorded in TCRdb matches a much larger clone and deviates from this DNA's translation at residue 17, suggesting a read error; the protein here is obtained by translating the DNA. The V call is TRAV29/DV5, the J call TRDJ3, with 9 positions matching TRDD2. TCRdb is silent on the J gene; assignment here came from matching the DNA to germline. Germline-derived CDR1 and CDR2 are NSMFDY and ISSIKDK. The CDR3 is 21 residues long. Written as DNA, the CDR3 is TGTGCAGCAAGTACGGCCTTCCTACAGGGTCGAAGGATCCGGGACACCCTACAGATGTTTTTC. As protein: CAASTAFLQGRRIRDTLQMFF.

This clone appeared a few times. The chain is built from TRDV1 and TRDJ2; the D gene is possibly TRDD3 (5 bases). From germline, CDR1 is TSWWSYY and CDR2 QGS. V was shortened by 2 bases and J by 1 base, with 17 bases between the two germline ends. This CDR3 region has 18 residues. The CDR3 is CALGETVVLGYLTAQLFF. CDR3 in DNA: TGTGCTCTTGGGGAAACGGTCGTCCTGGGTTATTTGACAGCACAACTCTTCTTT.

The J gene is given as TRDJ1, and the V gene is not called; the D call in the table, TRDD3, was not verified against the DNA. The CDR3 sequence is 22 residues long. The CDR3 protein is CAFSPLLPTGYWGIRTTDKLIF. The CDR3 DNA is TGTGCCTTTAGCCCCCTTCTTCCTACGGGGTACTGGGGGATACGCACCACCGATAAACTCATCTTT.